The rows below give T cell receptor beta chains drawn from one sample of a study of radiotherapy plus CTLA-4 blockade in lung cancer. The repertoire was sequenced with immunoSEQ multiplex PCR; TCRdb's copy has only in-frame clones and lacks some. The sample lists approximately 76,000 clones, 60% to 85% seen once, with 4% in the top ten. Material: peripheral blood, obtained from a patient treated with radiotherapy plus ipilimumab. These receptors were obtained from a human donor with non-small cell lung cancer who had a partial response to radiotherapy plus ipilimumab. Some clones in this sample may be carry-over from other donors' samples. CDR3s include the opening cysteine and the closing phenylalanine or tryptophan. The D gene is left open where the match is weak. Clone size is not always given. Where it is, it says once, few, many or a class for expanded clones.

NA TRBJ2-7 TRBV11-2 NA CASSLTSYEQYF TGTGCCAGCAGCTTAACCTCCTACGAGCAGTACTTC
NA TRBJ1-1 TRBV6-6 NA CASSFASQGATEAFF TGTGCCAGCAGTTTCGCATCACAGGGTGCCACTGAAGCTTTCTTT
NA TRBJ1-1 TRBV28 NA CASSLHRMNTEAFF TGTGCCAGCAGTTTGCACAGGATGAACACTGAAGCTTTCTTT
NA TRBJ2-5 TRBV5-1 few CASSLVIQETQYF TGCGCCAGCAGCTTGGTTATTCAAGAGACCCAGTACTTC
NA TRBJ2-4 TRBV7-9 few CASSPSEGGAAGFQYF TGTGCCAGCAGCCCCAGCGAAGGGGGAGCGGCAGGGTTTCAGTACTTC
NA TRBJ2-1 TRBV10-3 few CAISESQGFDEQFF TGTGCCATCAGTGAGTCGCAGGGGTTTGATGAGCAGTTCTTC
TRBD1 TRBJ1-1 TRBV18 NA CASSNNRGNTEAFF TGTGCCAGCTCAAATAACAGGGGAAACACTGAAGCTTTCTTT
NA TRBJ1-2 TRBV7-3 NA CASSPGANYGYTF TGTGCCAGCAGCCCGGGGGCTAACTATGGCTACACCTTC
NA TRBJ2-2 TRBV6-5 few CASSDDRGTGELFF TGTGCCAGCAGTGACGACCGAGGCACCGGGGAGCTGTTTTTT
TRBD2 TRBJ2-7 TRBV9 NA CASSVGLAGVFGSYEQYF TGTGCCAGCAGCGTAGGACTAGCGGGAGTATTCGGCTCCTACGAGCAGTACTTC
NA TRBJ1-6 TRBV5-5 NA CASSPPQGSNSPLHF TGTGCCAGCAGCCCCCCCCAGGGGTCAAATTCACCCCTCCACTTT
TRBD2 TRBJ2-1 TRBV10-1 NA CASSTGLYNEQFF TGCGCCAGCAGTACGGGACTATACAATGAGCAGTTCTTC
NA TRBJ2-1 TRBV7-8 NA CASSLSPGFRDIHNEQFF TGTGCCAGCAGCTTAAGCCCCGGATTCCGGGACATACACAATGAGCAGTTCTTC
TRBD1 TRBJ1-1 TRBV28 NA CASSRTGEAFF TGTGCCAGCAGTCGGACAGGGGAGGCTTTCTTT
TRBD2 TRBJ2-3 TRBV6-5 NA CASRAGGTDTQYF TGTGCCAGCAGAGCGGGAGGCACAGATACGCAGTATTTT
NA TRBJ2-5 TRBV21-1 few CASSTPYELRTSGRFQETQYF TGTGCCAGCAGTACACCTTACGAATTACGGACTAGCGGGAGATTCCAAGAGACCCAGTACTTC
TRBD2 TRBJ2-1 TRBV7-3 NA CASSALAGDSYNEQFF TGTGCCAGCAGCGCATTAGCGGGGGACTCCTACAATGAGCAGTTCTTC
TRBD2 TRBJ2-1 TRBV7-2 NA CASSLELAVYNEQFF TGTGCCAGCAGCTTAGAACTAGCGGTCTACAATGAGCAGTTCTTC
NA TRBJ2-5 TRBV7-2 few CASSSWTIQETQYF TGTGCCAGCAGCTCCTGGACTATCCAAGAGACCCAGTACTTC
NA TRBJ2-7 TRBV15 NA CATSRSRQGPYEQYF TGTGCCACCAGCAGATCCCGGCAGGGGCCCTACGAGCAGTACTTC
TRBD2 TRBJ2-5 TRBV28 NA CASSPPGGGAEETQYF TGTGCCAGCAGCCCTCCGGGCGGGGGGGCGGAGGAGACCCAGTACTTC
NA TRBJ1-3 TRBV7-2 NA CASSLIGGGNTIYF TGTGCCAGCAGCTTAATCGGGGGAGGAAACACCATATATTTT
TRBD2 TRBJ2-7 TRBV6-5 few CASSYRLGLAYEQYF TGTGCCAGCAGTTACCGACTTGGACTAGCTTACGAGCAGTACTTC
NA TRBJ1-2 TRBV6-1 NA CASRGAWGYTF TGTGCCAGCCGCGGGGCCTGGGGCTACACCTTC
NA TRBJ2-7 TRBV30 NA CAWSIFARAGEQYF TGTGCCTGGAGTATATTTGCACGAGCAGGCGAGCAGTACTTC
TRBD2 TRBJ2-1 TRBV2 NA CASTESGTSVVNEQFF TGTGCCAGCACCGAATCCGGGACTAGCGTAGTAAATGAGCAGTTCTTC
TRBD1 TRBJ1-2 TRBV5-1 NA CASSLGGQGELGYTF TGCGCCAGCAGCTTGGGTGGACAGGGGGAGCTTGGCTACACCTTC
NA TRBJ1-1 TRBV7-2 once CASSSRRDTEAFF TGTGCCAGCAGCTCTCGGCGGGACACTGAAGCTTTCTTT
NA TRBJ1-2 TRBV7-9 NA CASSLRGGDYGYTF TGTGCCAGCAGCTTAAGGGGGGGCGATTATGGCTACACCTTC